This record covers a single T cell receptor beta chain. The source of the sample is a study of CD8 T cells in Susac syndrome. With random hexamers, reverse transcription was performed on roughly 0.5 to 1 ug of RNA. The CDR3 of TCR beta was amplified by immunoSEQ multiplex PCR across 54 Vbeta and 13 Jbeta. TCRdb reanalysed the immunoSEQ multiplex PCR reads using MiXCR and keeps one entry per CDR3 protein. This table has about 140,000 distinct CDR3 sequences, around 95% appearing once. Trimming removed 3 bases at V and 6 bases at J, with 18 bases between. Germline CDR1 reads KGHSH; CDR2 reads LQKENI. This CDR3 has 15 residues.

The sequence came from a human donor with Susac syndrome. This chain joins TRBV18 and TRBJ2-7; the D gene is possibly TRBD2 (5 bases). Input material: CD8+ T cells from PBMCs. The CDR3 DNA is TGTGCCAGCTCACCCCCGCCGTCAGTGAGGGTCGAGCAGTACTTC. This gives the protein CASSPPPSVRVEQYF.